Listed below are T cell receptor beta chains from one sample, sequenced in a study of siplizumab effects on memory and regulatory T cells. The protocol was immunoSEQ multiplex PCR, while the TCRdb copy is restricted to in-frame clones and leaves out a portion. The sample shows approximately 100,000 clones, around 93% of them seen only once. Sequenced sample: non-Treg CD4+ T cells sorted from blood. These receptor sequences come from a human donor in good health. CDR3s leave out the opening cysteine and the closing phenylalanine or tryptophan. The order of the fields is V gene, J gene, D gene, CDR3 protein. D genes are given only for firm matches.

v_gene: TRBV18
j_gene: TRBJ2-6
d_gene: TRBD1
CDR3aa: ASSSGQGTNVLT

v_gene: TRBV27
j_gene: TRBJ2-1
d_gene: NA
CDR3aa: ASSSGGNEQF

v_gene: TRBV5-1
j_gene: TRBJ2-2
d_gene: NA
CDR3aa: ASSLEVGTNTGELF

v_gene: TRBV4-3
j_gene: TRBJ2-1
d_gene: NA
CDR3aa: ASSQEGRQEQF

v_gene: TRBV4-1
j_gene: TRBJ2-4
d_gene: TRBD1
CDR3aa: ASSRVGDRGDIQY

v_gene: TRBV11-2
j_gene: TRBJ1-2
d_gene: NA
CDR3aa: ASSPLWQNFGYGYT

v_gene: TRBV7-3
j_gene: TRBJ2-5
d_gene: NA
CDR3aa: ASSLGGQETQY

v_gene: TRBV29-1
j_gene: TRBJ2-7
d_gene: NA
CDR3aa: SVEGKNSREQY

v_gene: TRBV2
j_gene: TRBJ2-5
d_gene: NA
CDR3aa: ASSTEETQY

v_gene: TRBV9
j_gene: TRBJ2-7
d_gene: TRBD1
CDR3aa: ASSAGTGGFYEQY

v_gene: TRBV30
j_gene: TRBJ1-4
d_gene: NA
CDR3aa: AWTSGGEKLF

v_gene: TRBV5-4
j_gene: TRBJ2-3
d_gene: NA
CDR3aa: ASSLGPSTDTQY

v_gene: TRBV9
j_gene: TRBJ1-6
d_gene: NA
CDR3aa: ASSAGGEPPLH

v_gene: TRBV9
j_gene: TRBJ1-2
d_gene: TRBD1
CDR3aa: ASSPADRTNYGYT

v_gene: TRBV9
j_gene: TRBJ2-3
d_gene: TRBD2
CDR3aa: ASSVGVAGGTDTQY

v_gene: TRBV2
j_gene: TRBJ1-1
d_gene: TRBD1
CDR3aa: ASRDRGPTEAF

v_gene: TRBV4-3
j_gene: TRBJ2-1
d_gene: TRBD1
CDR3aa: ASSQGGRGNEQF

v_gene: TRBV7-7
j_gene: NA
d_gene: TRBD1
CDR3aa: ASSYRDRGYEQY

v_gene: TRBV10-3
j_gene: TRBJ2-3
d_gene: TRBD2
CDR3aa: AIRGGGGRGTDTQY

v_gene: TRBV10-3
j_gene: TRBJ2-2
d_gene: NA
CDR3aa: AISDDTLGELF

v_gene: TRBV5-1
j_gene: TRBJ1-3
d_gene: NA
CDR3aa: ASSLTGYGNTIY

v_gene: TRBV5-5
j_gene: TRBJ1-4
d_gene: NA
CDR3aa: ASNSLGEEKLF

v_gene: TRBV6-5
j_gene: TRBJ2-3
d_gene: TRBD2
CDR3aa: ASRTGAGAYTQY

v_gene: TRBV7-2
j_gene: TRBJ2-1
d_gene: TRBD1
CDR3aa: ASSLAGQGNLNEQF

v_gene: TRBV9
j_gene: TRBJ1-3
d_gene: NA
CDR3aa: ASSAPRPGNTIY

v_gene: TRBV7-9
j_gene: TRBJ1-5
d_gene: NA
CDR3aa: ASSSQGPHQPQH

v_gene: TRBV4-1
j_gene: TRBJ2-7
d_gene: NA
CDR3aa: ASSPGTLDYEQY

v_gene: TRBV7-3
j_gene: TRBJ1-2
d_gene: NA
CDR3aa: ASSPRAGIYGYT

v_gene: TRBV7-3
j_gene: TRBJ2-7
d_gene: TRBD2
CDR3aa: ASSLGTSVYEQY

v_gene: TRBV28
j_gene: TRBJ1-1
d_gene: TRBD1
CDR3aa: ASSDRARAF

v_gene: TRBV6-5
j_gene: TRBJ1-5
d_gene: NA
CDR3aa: ASSYSNAGPQH

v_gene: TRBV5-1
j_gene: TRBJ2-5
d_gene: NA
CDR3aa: ASSLVVETQY

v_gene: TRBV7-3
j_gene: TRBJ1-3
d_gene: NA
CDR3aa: ANSPEAGPGNTIY

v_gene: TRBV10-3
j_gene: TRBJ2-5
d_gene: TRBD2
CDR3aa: ASGDYHQETQY

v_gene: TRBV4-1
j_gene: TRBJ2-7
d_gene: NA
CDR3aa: ASSQQFSYEQY

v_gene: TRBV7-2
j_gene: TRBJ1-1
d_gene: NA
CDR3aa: ASSPRVSTEAF

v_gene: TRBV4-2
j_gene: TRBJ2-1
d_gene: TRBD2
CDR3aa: ASSQDAGGLEQF

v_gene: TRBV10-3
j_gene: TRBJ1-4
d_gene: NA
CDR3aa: AISGGQTADATNEKLF

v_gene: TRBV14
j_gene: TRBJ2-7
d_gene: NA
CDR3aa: ASSLDQGTREQY

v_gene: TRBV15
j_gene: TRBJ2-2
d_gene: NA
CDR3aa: ATSRDLAANTGELF

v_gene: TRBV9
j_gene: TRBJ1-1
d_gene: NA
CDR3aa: ASSVGHSLNTEAF

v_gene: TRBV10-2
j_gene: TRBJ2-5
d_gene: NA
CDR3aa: ASSEPLATQY